These 15 T cell receptor beta chains were sequenced from one sample in a study of blood T cells in healthy people across ages. The second PCR ran roughly 7 to 12 cycles with a sample-barcoded 5' primer and J-beta primers. One entry per CDR3 protein results from TCRdb running MiXCR on the 5' RACE reads. This table holds nearly 800,000 distinct CDR3 sequences, approximately 25% found once. A further study also used this sample, focusing on T cells of mothers and their children.

Sequencing was done on a sample of blood. The receptors derive from a boy aged 5-17 years in good health.

This clonotype has a handful of counts. This chain connects TRBV20-1 to TRBJ2-7; 8 positions match TRBD2. This CDR3 has 18 amino acids. Trimming cost V 1 base and J 4 bases; bases outside gene matches: 18. Germline V CDR1 and CDR2: DFQATT, SNEGSKA (reference sequence). In DNA form, the CDR3 reads TGCAGTGCTAGAGCCGGGACTAGACTCTCTTCGCCACAATACGAGCAGTACTTC. This translates into CSARAGTRLSSPQYEQYF.

There are a few counts of this clonotype. J is TRBJ2-3 and V is TRBV27; TRBD2 agrees at 8 bases. CDR1 is MNHEY and CDR2 is SMNVEV in the germline V gene (reference sequence). This CDR3 region has 13 residues. The J segment lost 5 bases and the V segment lost 8 bases, leaving 6 bases of the junction unmatched. The CDR3 bases are TGTGCCAGCCGCCGGGGGGGGTTAGATACGCAGTATTTT. Translation: CASRRGGLDTQYF.

Many counts were recorded for this clonotype. The rearrangement uses TRBV27 and TRBJ2-7; the D gene is possibly TRBD2 (6 bases). In germline, CDR1 is MNHEY, CDR2 SMNVEV (reference sequence). V dropped 6 bases and J dropped 0 bases, with 9 bases sitting between them. This CDR3 region has 13 residues. For the CDR3, the DNA is TGTGCCAGCAGCTCGGGGGTCTCCTACGAGCAGTACTTC. This codes for CASSSGVSYEQYF.

This clonotype showed up just a few times. At one end the junction does not follow the germline gene, possibly because of a read error. The chain joins TRBV29-1 to TRBJ2-2; 7 bases agree with TRBD1. Looked up from germline, CDR1 is SQVTM and CDR2 is ANQGSEA. The CDR3 totals 13 residues. The CDR3 nucleotides are TGCAGCGTGGAAGACAGGGTTACCGGGGAGCTGTTTTTT. Translating gives CSVEDRVTGELFF.

Of note for this clonotype: One end of the junction does not line up with germline, which may come from a read error. The chain combines TRBV28 with TRBJ1-5; a possible D gene is TRBD1 (6 bases). The CDR3 is made up of 14 amino acids. Germline V gene lookup returns CDR1 MDHEN and CDR2 SYDVKM. The chain's CDR3 is CTSRIGQFNQPQHF. The CDR3 nucleotides are TGTACCAGCAGGATAGGACAGTTCAATCAGCCCCAGCATTTT. Using reference TRBV28 and TRBJ1-5 for the parts outside the CDR3, the full variable domain is DVKVTQSSRYLVKRTGEKVFLECVQDMDHENMFWYRQDPGLGLRLIYFSYDVKMKEKGDIPEGYSVSREKKERFSLILESASTNQTSMYLCTSRIGQFNQPQHFGDGTRLSIL.

Of note for this clonotype: Sequence at one end of the junction differs from germline and may be a read error. This chain joins TRBV28 and TRBJ2-3; no definite D call. The germline CDR1 and CDR2 sequences are MDHEN and SYDVKM. The CDR3 is made up of 13 amino acids. The CDR3: CASRPLVGDTQYF. In DNA form, the CDR3 reads TGCGCCAGCAGGCCCCTGGTCGGAGATACGCAGTATTTT.

In this sample, this clonotype turned up a few times. The chain is built from TRBV2 and TRBJ1-4; TRBD1 matches at 7 bases. Germline V lookup: CDR1 SNHLY, CDR2 FYNNEI. The CDR3 loop spans 15 amino acids. Trimming removed 2 bases from V and 6 bases from J; junction bases left unmatched: 6. The CDR3 reads CASSETTGWDEKLFF. In DNA, the CDR3 is TGTGCCAGCAGTGAAACGACAGGGTGGGATGAAAAACTGTTTTTT.

This clonotype was counted ten times or more. The chain links TRBV2 to TRBJ2-3; TRBD2 aligns across 7 bases. V lost 4 bases to trimming and J lost 4 bases; unmatched junction nucleotides: 8. This CDR3 spans 15 amino acids. Germline V gene lookup returns CDR1 SNHLY and CDR2 FYNNEI. The CDR3 sequence is CASSAGRANADTQYF. The DNA of the CDR3 is TGTGCCAGCAGTGCTGGGAGGGCCAACGCAGATACGCAGTATTTT.

The chain links TRBV30 to TRBJ1-5; 7 bases fit TRBD1. This CDR3 contains 15 residues. V gave up 1 base and J gave up 4 bases; unmatched junction bases: 7. CDR1 is GTSNPN, CDR2 SVGIG, per germline (reference sequence). In DNA form, the CDR3 reads TGTGCCTGGAGTGGCCTACAGGGGTTGAATCAGCCCCAGCATTTT. Its protein product is CAWSGLQGLNQPQHF.

The chain uses TRBV11-1 and TRBJ2-7; 8 nucleotides agree with TRBD2. CDR3 length equals 12 residues. Looked up from germline, CDR1 is SGHAT and CDR2 is FQDESV (reference sequence). The V segment lost 3 bases and the J segment 6 bases; nucleotides outside the gene matches: 1. The CDR3 nucleotides read TGTGCCAGCAGCTTCACTAGCGGCGAGCAGTACTTC. It encodes CASSFTSGEQYF.

The chain recombines TRBV11-2 with TRBJ2-7, with 11 bases matching TRBD2. In germline, CDR1 is SGHAT, CDR2 FQNNGV. V lost 3 bases, J lost 0 bases, and 10 bases stayed unmatched. The CDR3 runs 18 residues. The CDR3 reads CASSFLSGLADSSYEQYF. In DNA, the CDR3 is TGTGCCAGCAGCTTTCTATCGGGACTAGCGGACTCCTCCTACGAGCAGTACTTC.

This clonotype was picked up a small number of times. V gene TRBV28 combines with J gene TRBJ2-7, with 7 bases matching TRBD1. Per the germline V gene, CDR1 is MDHEN and CDR2 is SYDVKM. CDR3 length: 13 amino acids. V was pared by 7 bases and J by 4 bases, with 7 bases of the junction left unmatched. The CDR3 sequence: CASKRQGLYEQYF. CDR3 coding DNA: TGTGCCAGCAAGCGACAGGGTCTTTACGAGCAGTACTTC.

This clonotype turned up a few times. The V call is TRBV7-3, the J call TRBJ1-1, with 12 bases fitting TRBD1. Germline loops: CDR1 SGHTA, CDR2 FQGTGA. V was pared by 2 bases and J by 4 bases, with 2 bases of the junction left unmatched. The CDR3 has 15 amino acids. As DNA, the CDR3 is TGTGCCAGCAGCTTAGGGACAGGGGGCGGCACTGAAGCTTTCTTT. It encodes CASSLGTGGGTEAFF. Full variable domain (outside the CDR3, taken from reference TRBV7-3 and TRBJ1-1): GAGVSQTPSNKVTEKGKYVELRCDPISGHTALYWYRQSLGQGPEFLIYFQGTGAADDSGLPNDRFFAVRPEGSVSTLKIQRTERGDSAVYLCASSLGTGGGTEAFFGQGTRLTVV.

This clonotype was observed many times. The chain is built from TRBV28 and TRBJ2-5; D gene ambiguous. Trimming removed 6 bases from V and 5 bases from J, with 13 bases in between. The CDR3 consists of 13 residues. From germline, CDR1 is MDHEN and CDR2 SYDVKM. The CDR3 nucleotides are TGTGCCAGCAGACGCGGACCCGGGGAGACCCAGTACTTC. It codes for CASRRGPGETQYF.

This chain's CDR3 is CASSGDSAVGELFF. The CDR3 coding sequence is TGTGCCAGCAGTGGAGACAGTGCCGTCGGGGAGCTGTTTTTT. This chain connects TRBV6-1 to TRBJ2-2; possible D gene TRBD1, 5 bases. Per germline, CDR1 MNHNS and CDR2 SASEGT. The CDR3 totals 14 residues. Between the trimmed V and J ends, which lost 4 bases and 7 bases, there was a span of 13 bases.